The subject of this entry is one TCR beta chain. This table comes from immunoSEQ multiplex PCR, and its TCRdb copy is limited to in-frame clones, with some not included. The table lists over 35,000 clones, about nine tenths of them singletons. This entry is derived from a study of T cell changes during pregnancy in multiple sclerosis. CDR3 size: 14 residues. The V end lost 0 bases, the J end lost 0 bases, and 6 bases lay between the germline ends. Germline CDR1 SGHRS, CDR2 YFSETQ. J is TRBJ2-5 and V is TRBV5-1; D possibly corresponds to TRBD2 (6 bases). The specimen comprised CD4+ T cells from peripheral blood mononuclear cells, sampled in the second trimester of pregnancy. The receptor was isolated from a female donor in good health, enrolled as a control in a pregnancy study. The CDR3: CASSLGGDQETQYF. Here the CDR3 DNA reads TGCGCCAGCAGCTTGGGCGGGGACCAAGAGACCCAGTACTTC.